These 32 T cell receptor beta chains share one sample of origin, sequenced in a study of cytomegalovirus exposure and HLA in healthy donors. It was with 60 Vbeta and 13 Jbeta primers that the PCR ran. Method: immunoSEQ multiplex PCR; TCRdb's copy keeps in-frame clones and lacks some. The data show under 100,000 clones, around three quarters seen once. Sequenced sample: PBMCs. The origin of the receptors is a woman aged 45-59 years in good health and CMV-seropositive.

The genes are TRBV4-2 and TRBJ2-1, with 8 bases that match TRBD1. This CDR3 region has 16 residues. Germline CDR1 is LGHNA and CDR2 is YNFKEQ. The junction had 5 bases not matched to a gene; V was cut back by 4 bases and J by 0 bases. CDR3 residues: CASSPRGQSSYNEQFF. The DNA for the CDR3 is TGTGCCAGCAGCCCCAGGGGGCAGAGCTCCTACAATGAGCAGTTCTTC.

V is TRBV2 and J is TRBJ2-5, with D unclear. TRBJ2-7 explains the end of the DNA better; the J call may be wrong. This CDR3 is 12 amino acids long. Germline V gene sequence: CDR1 SNHLY, CDR2 FYNNEI. CDR3: CASSQPSYEQYF. The CDR3 DNA sequence: TGTGCCAGCAGTCAACCCTCCTACGAGCAGTACTTC.

V gene TRBV6-6 combines with J gene TRBJ2-3, with D maybe TRBD2 (6 bases). V was pared by 6 bases and J by 9 bases, with 13 bases between. The CDR3 loop spans 12 amino acids. Germline CDR1 reads MNHNY; CDR2 reads SVGAGI (reference sequence). The CDR3 sequence: CASSHPEGTQYF. DNA for the CDR3: TGTGCCAGCAGCCACCCGGAGGGAACGCAGTATTTT.

This chain uses TRBV11-2 with TRBJ2-3; maybe TRBD2 (6 bases). The CDR3 length is 15 residues. CDR1 is SGHAT, CDR2 FQNNGV, per germline. Trimming took 0 bases from V and 2 from J, leaving 9 bases between them. The CDR3, as DNA: TGTGCCAGCAGCTTAGATGGCGGGACCACAGATACGCAGTATTTT. Its translation: CASSLDGGTTDTQYF. The whole variable domain, remainder taken from reference TRBV11-2 and TRBJ2-3, is EAGVAQSPRYKIIEKRQSVAFWCNPISGHATLYWYQQILGQGPKLLIQFQNNGVVDDSQLPKDRFSAERLKGVDSTLKIQPAKLEDSAVYLCASSLDGGTTDTQYFGPGTRLTVL.

The rearrangement joins TRBV9 to TRBJ2-1, with 7 bases lining up with TRBD1. After removal of 0 bases from V and 9 bases from J, the junction contained 6 bases not matched to a gene. CDR1 is SGDLS, CDR2 YYNGEE, per germline. This CDR3 region has 14 residues. CDR3 bases: TGTGCCAGCAGCGTAGGGCTAGGGGGCTCTGAGCAGTTCTTC. Translation gives CASSVGLGGSEQFF.

Only one count was recorded for this clone. This chain connects TRBV11-2 to TRBJ2-6; 9 positions agree with TRBD1. This CDR3 has 16 residues. V dropped 5 bases and J dropped 2; count of bases not matched to a gene: 4. CDR1 SGHAT and CDR2 FQNNGV come from the germline V gene. The CDR3 sequence is CASSRQGGAGANVLTF. The CDR3 DNA follows: TGTGCCAGCAGCCGACAGGGGGGCGCTGGGGCCAACGTCCTGACTTTC.

The chain links TRBV27 to TRBJ2-3; perhaps TRBD1 as D (5 bases). Germline CDR1 MNHEY, CDR2 SMNVEV (reference sequence). The V end lost 6 bases, the J end lost 1 base, and 14 bases lay between the germline ends. The CDR3 loop spans 15 amino acids. CDR3: CASRDNRIRTDTQYF. The CDR3 bases are TGTGCCAGCAGGGATAACAGGATTCGCACAGATACGCAGTATTTT.

The V gene is TRBV7-2, the J gene TRBJ2-2; D is perhaps TRBD2 (6 bases). The CDR3 sequence is 17 residues long. V dropped 1 base and J dropped 2 bases, with 14 bases sitting between them. In germline, CDR1 is SGHTA, CDR2 FQGNSA. The CDR3 region has the DNA TGTGCCAGCAGCTTAGTCCCCCTAGCGTTTAACACCGGGGAGCTGTTTTTT. Protein sequence: CASSLVPLAFNTGELFF. Looking up the rest from reference TRBV7-2 and TRBJ2-2 gives the full variable domain: GAGVSQSPSNKVTEKGKDVELRCDPISGHTALYWYRQSLGQGLEFLIYFQGNSAPDKSGLPSDRFSAERTGGSVSTLTIQRTQQEDSAVYLCASSLVPLAFNTGELFFGEGSRLTVL.

The chain couples TRBV2 to TRBJ2-5, with a weak D call TRBD1 (6 bases). Germline V gene lookup returns CDR1 SNHLY and CDR2 FYNNEI. V lost 7 bases and J 3 bases, leaving 9 bases between the germline ends. This CDR3 comprises 12 residues. This CDR3 is CASTRQEETQYF. In DNA, the CDR3 is TGTGCCAGCACCCGACAGGAAGAGACCCAGTACTTC. Full variable domain (remainder filled in from reference TRBV2 and TRBJ2-5): EPEVTQTPSHQVTQMGQEVILRCVPISNHLYFYWYRQILGQKVEFLVSFYNNEISEKSEIFDDQFSVERPDGSNFTLKIRSTKLEDSAMYFCASTRQEETQYFGPGTRLLVL.

The chain is built from TRBV7-7 and TRBJ2-1; the D is unclear. Germline-derived CDR1 and CDR2 are SSHAT and FNYEAQ (reference sequence). The CDR3 covers 14 residues. V lost 2 bases and J 0 bases, leaving 5 bases between the germline ends. CDR3: CASSLSSSYNEQFF. In DNA, the CDR3 is TGTGCCAGCAGCTTATCGAGCTCCTACAATGAGCAGTTCTTC.

This clone has a handful of counts. The genes are TRBV28 and TRBJ2-7, with D possibly being TRBD1 (6 bases). The CDR3 length is 16 residues. Per germline, CDR1 MDHEN and CDR2 SYDVKM. Trimming stripped 7 bases from V and 5 bases from J, with 24 bases between. CDR3 sequence: CASIPQGQLPAHEQYF. The CDR3 DNA reads as TGTGCCAGCATTCCTCAGGGGCAATTACCTGCCCACGAGCAGTACTTC.

J is TRBJ2-3 and V is TRBV27, with unresolved D. The length of the CDR3 is 13 residues. Trimming shortened V by 5 bases and J by 0 bases, and 6 bases separated the two germline ends. The germline V gene has CDR1 MNHEY and CDR2 SMNVEV (reference sequence). The CDR3 sequence is CASSLTSTDTQYF. The CDR3 bases are TGTGCCAGCAGTCTAACTAGCACAGATACGCAGTATTTT.

This clone was seen only once. J is TRBJ1-2 and V is TRBV28; the D gene is possibly TRBD1 (6 bases). The ends were cut back, 6 bases at V and 5 bases at J, with 10 bases in the middle. Germline CDR1 is MDHEN and CDR2 is SYDVKM. CDR3 length: 12 amino acids. CDR3 sequence (DNA): TGTGCCAGCAGCACAGGGAATTATGGCTACACCTTC. Amino acid sequence: CASSTGNYGYTF.

V and J are TRBV19 and TRBJ1-5, with D possibly being TRBD1 (6 bases). Trimming removed 5 bases at V and 0 bases at J, with 20 bases between. Germline V gene lookup returns CDR1 LNHDA and CDR2 SQIVND (reference sequence). The CDR3 runs to 18 residues. The CDR3 DNA sequence: TGTGCCAGTAGTCCCCGGGATTCAGGGGACTATAGCAATCAGCCCCAGCATTTT. Encoded protein: CASSPRDSGDYSNQPQHF.

This clone was observed a handful of times. CDR3 sequence: CASSLAAGASYGYTF. The CDR3 nucleotides are TGCGCCAGCAGCTTGGCCGCAGGGGCCAGCTATGGCTACACCTTC. The chain employs TRBV5-1 and TRBJ1-2; the D gene is possibly TRBD1 (6 bases). CDR1 is SGHRS, CDR2 YFSETQ, per germline. This CDR3 is 15 amino acids long. V shed 0 bases and J shed 4 bases, with 13 bases lying between them.

The V and J genes are TRBV16 and TRBJ1-3; no clear D. Per germline, CDR1 KGHSY and CDR2 FQNENV. Between the trimmed V and J ends, which lost 3 bases and 0 bases, there was a span of 12 bases. The CDR3 runs 16 residues. CDR3 sequence (DNA): TGTGCCAGCAGCCAGTCCGAACCTATCTCTGGAAACACCATATATTTT. Translation gives CASSQSEPISGNTIYF.

In its sample, this clone was seen once. The V call is TRBV19, the J call TRBJ1-4; D remains ambiguous. In germline, CDR1 is LNHDA, CDR2 SQIVND (reference sequence). The length of the CDR3 is 13 residues. V lost 7 bases and J 8 bases, leaving 14 bases between the germline ends. The CDR3 loop is CASIGELGEKLFF. The CDR3, as DNA: TGTGCCAGTATTGGAGAACTTGGGGAAAAACTGTTTTTT.

This chain links TRBV5-1 with TRBJ2-7; 9 nucleotides agree with TRBD1. The CDR3 is 14 amino acids. The V gene end was trimmed by 6 bases and the J gene end by 5 bases; junction bases not matched to a gene: 9. Germline values: CDR1 SGHRS, CDR2 YFSETQ. In DNA form, the CDR3 reads TGCGCCAGCAACGACAGGGGGTTATTCCACGAGCAGTACTTC. The encoded protein is CASNDRGLFHEQYF. Together with reference TRBV5-1 and TRBJ2-7, the CDR3 gives the full variable domain: KAGVTQTPRYLIKTRGQQVTLSCSPISGHRSVSWYQQTPGQGLQFLFEYFSETQRNKGNFPGRFSGRQFSNSRSEMNVSTLELGDSALYLCASNDRGLFHEQYFGPGTRLTVT.

The genes are TRBV10-3 and TRBJ1-5; 10 bases fit TRBD1. The V gene's germline CDR1 is ENHRY and CDR2 SYGVKD. V shed 6 bases, J shed 7 bases, and the junction held 9 bases outside the gene matches. There are 15 residues in the CDR3. The CDR3 region is CAIRERQGAEQPQHF. DNA for the CDR3: TGTGCCATCAGGGAAAGACAGGGGGCGGAACAGCCCCAGCATTTT.

Concerning this clone: The identical CDR3 is also encoded by other nucleotide sequences in the sample. The CDR3 here is CASSRDRNNEQFF. DNA of the CDR3: TGTGCCAGTAGCCGGGACAGGAACAATGAGCAGTTCTTC. V usage is TRBV7-3 and J usage is TRBJ2-1; 8 bases agree with TRBD1. With 9 bases clipped from V and 5 bases from J, the junction kept 6 bases outside the gene matches. This CDR3 is built from 13 residues. Germline V lookup: CDR1 SGHTA, CDR2 FQGTGA.

This clone has just a few counts. The V and J genes are TRBV4-1 and TRBJ2-5; 9 bases map to TRBD2. CDR1 and CDR2 (germline): MGHRA, YSYEKL. The J segment lost 2 bases and the V segment lost 0 bases, leaving 22 bases of the junction unmatched. This CDR3 contains 22 residues. DNA for the CDR3: TGCGCCAGCAGCCAAGATCGATCTTGGATCGATCTAGCGGGATCCCGGCAAGAGACCCAGTACTTC. Encoded protein: CASSQDRSWIDLAGSRQETQYF.

The genes are TRBV6-4 and TRBJ1-5; D is undetermined. V was pared by 2 bases and J by 6 bases, with 8 bases between. The CDR3 sequence is 13 residues long. Per the germline V gene, CDR1 is MRHNA and CDR2 is SNTAGT. The CDR3: CASSDEEGQPQHF. The CDR3 coding sequence is TGTGCCAGCAGTGACGAGGAAGGTCAGCCCCAGCATTTT.

The rearrangement joins TRBV30 to TRBJ1-2, with 9 bases that match TRBD1. Germline V gene data show CDR1 as GTSNPN and CDR2 as SVGIG (reference sequence). Trimming cost V 3 bases and J 5 bases; bases outside gene matches: 13. This CDR3 is built from 16 residues. CDR3 residues: CAWSTTDRGFGYGYTF. The CDR3 DNA reads TGTGCCTGGAGCACCACGGACAGGGGCTTTGGGTATGGCTACACCTTC.

The chain couples TRBV27 to TRBJ1-1, with D possibly TRBD1 on 5 matching bases. Germline V lookup: CDR1 MNHEY, CDR2 SMNVEV (reference sequence). The CDR3 has 13 residues. V gave up 3 bases and J gave up 4 bases, with 9 bases separating them. DNA of the CDR3: TGTGCCAGCAGTTTTACCGGGGGCACTGAAGCTTTCTTT. It specifies CASSFTGGTEAFF.

The chain is built from TRBV6-6 and TRBJ1-2; 7 nucleotides agree with TRBD1. V lost 5 bases, J lost 11 bases, and 14 bases stayed unmatched. CDR1 MNHNY and CDR2 SVGAGI come from the germline V gene (reference sequence). The CDR3 sequence is 14 residues long. In DNA form, the CDR3 reads TGTGCCAGCAGTCCCCTCTCACAGGGGATGGGGTACACCTTC. Its translation: CASSPLSQGMGYTF.

V and J are TRBV7-2 and TRBJ2-7, with D uncertain. The V end lost 1 base, the J end lost 6 bases, and 7 bases lay between the germline ends. The CDR3 spans 12 residues. Germline CDR1 SGHTA, CDR2 FQGNSA. DNA for the CDR3: TGTGCCAGCAGCTTAGATGTCGGCGAGCAGTACTTC. This gives the protein CASSLDVGEQYF.

The J gene is TRBJ2-3, the V gene TRBV11-2; D unresolved. The germline V gene encodes CDR1 SGHAT and CDR2 FQNNGV. The V and J ends lost 5 bases and 3 bases respectively, with 3 bases between them. The CDR3 has 11 amino acids. CDR3 DNA sequence: TGTGCCAGCAGCCTGACAGATACGCAGTATTTT. Translation gives CASSLTDTQYF. Looking up the rest from reference TRBV11-2 and TRBJ2-3 gives the full variable domain: EAGVAQSPRYKIIEKRQSVAFWCNPISGHATLYWYQQILGQGPKLLIQFQNNGVVDDSQLPKDRFSAERLKGVDSTLKIQPAKLEDSAVYLCASSLTDTQYFGPGTRLTVL.

J is TRBJ2-7 and V is TRBV30; D is unresolved. CDR1 GTSNPN and CDR2 SVGIG come from the germline V gene (reference sequence). This CDR3 is 11 amino acids long. V was cut by 2 bases and J by 6 bases, with 8 bases left in between. The CDR3 region has the DNA TGTGCCTGGAGTATAAACTCCGAGCAGTACTTC. Protein: CAWSINSEQYF.

The chain employs TRBV2 and TRBJ2-7; 7 bases are a match to TRBD1. The CDR3 covers 16 residues. Germline V lookup: CDR1 SNHLY, CDR2 FYNNEI. V lost 6 bases, J lost 4 bases, and 15 bases stayed unmatched. The CDR3 DNA follows: TGTGCCAGCAGCGACCAGGGGGTCAGGGGCCCTTACGAGCAGTACTTC. Its protein is CASSDQGVRGPYEQYF.

V is TRBV13 and J is TRBJ2-7; TRBD1 matches at 7 bases. The CDR3 covers 14 residues. Germline CDR1 and CDR2: PRHDT and FYEKMQ (reference sequence). V lost 6 bases to trimming and J lost 4 bases; unmatched junction nucleotides: 9. CDR3 sequence (DNA): TGTGCCAGCAGTATCAACAGGGGCTCTTACGAGCAGTACTTC. Its protein is CASSINRGSYEQYF. The variable domain in full, completed from reference TRBV13 and TRBJ2-7, reads AAGVIQSPRHLIKEKRETATLKCYPIPRHDTVYWYQQGPGQDPQFLISFYEKMQSDKGSIPDRFSAQQFSDYHSELNMSSLELGDSALYFCASSINRGSYEQYFGPGTRLTVT.

A single count supports this clone. The CDR3: CASSLGGGGSYEQYF. The CDR3 nucleotides read TGTGCCAGCAGTTTGGGCGGGGGCGGCTCCTACGAGCAGTACTTC. The chain links TRBV27 to TRBJ2-7; D perhaps matches TRBD2 (7 bases). CDR3 length: 15 residues. CDR1 is MNHEY and CDR2 is SMNVEV in the germline V gene (reference sequence). V was cut by 3 bases and J by 0 bases, with 12 bases left in between.

The chain links TRBV30 to TRBJ2-2; 10 bases align to TRBD1. The CDR3 consists of 17 residues. Trimming took 3 bases from V and 4 from J; bases not matched to a gene: 11. Per the germline V gene, CDR1 is GTSNPN and CDR2 is SVGIG (reference sequence). The CDR3 is CAWSLLTGGYGTGELFF. The CDR3 DNA follows: TGTGCCTGGAGCCTTCTGACAGGGGGCTATGGCACCGGGGAGCTGTTTTTT.